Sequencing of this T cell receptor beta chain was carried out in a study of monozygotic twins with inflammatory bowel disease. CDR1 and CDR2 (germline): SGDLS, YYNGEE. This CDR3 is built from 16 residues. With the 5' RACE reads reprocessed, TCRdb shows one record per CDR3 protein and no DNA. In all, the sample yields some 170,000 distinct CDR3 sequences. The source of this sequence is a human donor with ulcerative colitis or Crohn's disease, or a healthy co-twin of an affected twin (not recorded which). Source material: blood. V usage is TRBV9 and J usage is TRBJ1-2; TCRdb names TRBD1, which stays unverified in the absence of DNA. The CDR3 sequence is CASSVGAGGADYGYTF.